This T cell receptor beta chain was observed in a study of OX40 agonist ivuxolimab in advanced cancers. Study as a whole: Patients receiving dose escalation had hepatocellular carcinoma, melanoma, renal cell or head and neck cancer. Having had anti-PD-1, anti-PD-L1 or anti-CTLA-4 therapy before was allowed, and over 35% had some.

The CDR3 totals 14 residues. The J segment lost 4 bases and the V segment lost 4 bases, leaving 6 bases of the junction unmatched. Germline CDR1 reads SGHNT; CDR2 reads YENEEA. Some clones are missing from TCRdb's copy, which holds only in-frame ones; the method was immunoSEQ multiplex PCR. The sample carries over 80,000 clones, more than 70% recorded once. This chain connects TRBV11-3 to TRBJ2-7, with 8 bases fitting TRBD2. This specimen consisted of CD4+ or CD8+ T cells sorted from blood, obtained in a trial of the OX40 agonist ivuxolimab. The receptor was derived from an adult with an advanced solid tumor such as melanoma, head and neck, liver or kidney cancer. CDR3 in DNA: TGTGCCAGCAGCTCCGGGCGCGGGAGGTACGAGCAGTACGTC. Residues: CASSSGRGRYEQYV.